The entry that follows covers one T cell receptor beta chain sequence. What it binds is unknown. The data stem from a study of cytotoxic CD8 clonotypes in ibrutinib-treated CLL. For the study at large: In all, about eleven patients were relapsed/refractory, approximately 16 were treatment-naive and 17 were IGHV unmutated.

Study-level results: Clonality went up at the time of ibrutinib response, stayed stable in sustained remission, and later dropped back toward its baseline level at progression.

The V gene's germline CDR1 is SGHVS and CDR2 FNYEAQ. Trimming took 5 bases from V and 6 from J; bases not matched to a gene: 11. This CDR3 has 16 residues. Assay used: immunoSEQ multiplex PCR; TCRdb lists only in-frame clones, some missing. This table holds some 290,000 clones, 80% found once. This material consisted of PBMCs, taken before ibrutinib treatment. The origin of this receptor is a human donor with chronic lymphocytic leukemia. The chain couples TRBV7-6 to TRBJ1-2; 11 bases align to TRBD1. The CDR3 DNA sequence: TGTGCCAGCAGCCCACGGCCGGGACAGGGGGTGGATGGCTACACCTTC. Translated: CASSPRPGQGVDGYTF.